This TCR beta chain was recovered during a study of Ad26.COV2.S vaccination and SARS-CoV-2 variants. The CDR3 is made up of 15 amino acids. The V gene's germline CDR1 is WNHNN and CDR2 SYGVQD (reference sequence). Unmatched junction bases numbered 4, after V lost 2 bases and J lost 7 bases. Assay: immunoSEQ multiplex PCR; the TCRdb copy retains only in-frame clones and omits some. The sample yields more than 120,000 clones, 70% to 90% seen once. The chain carries TRBV10-1 and TRBJ2-1, with 11 bases fitting TRBD2. The sample here was peripheral blood, taken after recovery from COVID-19. The sequence derives from a human donor who had recovered from COVID-19. The DNA of the CDR3 is TGCGCCAGCAGTGAGCCTAGCGGGGGGAGGAATGAGCAGTTCTTC. This codes for CASSEPSGGRNEQFF.